Listed here is a single TCR beta chain. These data belong to a study of blood T cell repertoires in COVID-19. Study-level background: There were acute and convalescent COVID-19 samples, and they came from the United States, Italy and Spain. PBMCs, B-cell-depleted T cells, or T cells were the source of the cDNA or gDNA that made up the material.

After removal of 0 bases from V and 9 bases from J, the junction contained 2 bases not matched to a gene. CDR1 is GTSNPN, CDR2 SVGIG, per germline (reference sequence). The CDR3 sequence is 12 residues long. Generated by immunoSEQ multiplex PCR, the TCRdb table keeps only in-frame clones and is missing some. The sample includes under 200,000 clones, 70% to 90% of them seen just once. The receptor's source is a man in his 60s who had recovered from COVID-19. The material sequenced was peripheral blood. The V gene is TRBV30, the J gene TRBJ2-4, with TRBD1 matching 7 bases. CDR3: CAWSVQGSIQYF. The CDR3 nucleotides read TGTGCCTGGAGTGTACAGGGGAGCATTCAGTACTTC.